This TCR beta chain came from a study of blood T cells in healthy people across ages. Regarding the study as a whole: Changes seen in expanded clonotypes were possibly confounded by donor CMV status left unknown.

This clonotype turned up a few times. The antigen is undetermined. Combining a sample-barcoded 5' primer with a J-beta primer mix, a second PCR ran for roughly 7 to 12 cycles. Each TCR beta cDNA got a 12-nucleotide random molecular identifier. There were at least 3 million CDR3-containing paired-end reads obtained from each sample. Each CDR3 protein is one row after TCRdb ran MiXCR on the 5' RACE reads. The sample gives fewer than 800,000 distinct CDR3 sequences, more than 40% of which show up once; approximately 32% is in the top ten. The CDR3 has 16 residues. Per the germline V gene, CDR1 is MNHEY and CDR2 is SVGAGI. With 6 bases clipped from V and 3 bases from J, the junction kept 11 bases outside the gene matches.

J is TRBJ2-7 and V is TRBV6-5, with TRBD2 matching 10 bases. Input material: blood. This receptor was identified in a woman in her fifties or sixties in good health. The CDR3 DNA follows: TGTGCCAGCAGGAGGGGAACTAGCGGGGCCTACTACGAGCAGTACTTC. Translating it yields CASRRGTSGAYYEQYF.